This TCR beta chain was identified during a study of neurological immune-mediated disorders. Study-level points and caveats: In HTLV-1-associated myelopathy, TCR clonal expansion was greatest, whereas multiple sclerosis had the least, falling below healthy controls.

Where libraries were unsorted, they were derived from 2 million PBMCs stored at -80 degrees C. This clonotype has a count of ten or more. Its antigen is unidentified. The CDR3 extends over 12 amino acids. Germline-derived CDR1 and CDR2 are DFQATT and SNEGSKA (reference sequence). Between the trimmed V and J ends, which lost 6 bases and 4 bases, there was a span of 11 bases. Synthesis of cDNA was performed by 5'RACE using 10-nucleotide random UMIs. TCRdb re-analysed the 5' RACE reads in MiXCR, keeping a single row per CDR3 protein. The repertoire holds some 57,000 distinct CDR3 sequences, with roughly 3.5% as singletons.

The V and J genes are TRBV20-1 and TRBJ2-3; D might be TRBD2 (5 bases). Sequenced input: PBMCs. The receptor's source is a woman in her sixties with multiple sclerosis. This CDR3 reads CSALRGPDTQYF. The CDR3 nucleotides read TGCAGTGCCCTACGGGGTCCAGATACGCAGTATTTT.